Sequencing of this TCR beta chain was carried out in a study of long-term antiretroviral therapy in people with HIV (dated by TCRdb to 2021 to 2024). Notes on the research overall: The earliest samples were collected about a decade before the 2015 WHO recommendation for immediate ART, when ART was typically delayed until CD4 counts fell. A retrospective serial study tested whether ART initiation and durable HIV suppression were associated with changes in peripheral blood TRB repertoire composition and diversity. The cohort contributed 150 to 200 cryopreserved PBMC samples from around 33 adults with confirmed HIV infection, collected serially over a mean of approximately six years (range 1-12). Among the approximately 30 participants with HIV, approximately 10 were female. No cross-contamination during QIAcube processing was seen in test extractions of a monoclonal T-cell line run alongside 30 to 35 polyclonal samples. The paper's findings and limits, for the study overall: Owing to limited PBMC availability, only the TCR beta chain was sequenced, without alpha chain pairing. Narrower CDR3 length ranges were observed in HIV repertoires than in controls, and an antigen-experienced repertoire with only a slight naive shift after ART was suggested by the network structure. A significant increase in TRB diversity was found to be associated with ART initiation, although TRB diversity was observed to remain significantly below that of transplant donor controls even after long-term ART. The samples span the years 2004 to 2017, and the ART regimens used may be less effective than current regimens. Expanded TRB clones identified before ART initiation dominated the repertoire at all time points, although this dominance fluctuated and declined in many PLHIV after ART. No data were available on ART adherence, viral resistance or therapy changes, limiting inferences about post-ART repertoire changes. Because cell numbers in pre-ART samples were limited, unsorted PBMC were profiled instead of sorted CD4+ and CD8+ T cells.

The immunoSEQ hsTCRB v3.0 assay was used at survey level resolution to sequence the TRB variable region. TRB sequencing targeted a depth of about 35,000-50,000 T-cell genomes per sample. Pooled TRB libraries were sequenced on an Illumina MiSeq with a v3 150-cycle kit. Per the source publication's procedure: Repertoire analysis was run in R within a reproducible Nextflow workflow that covered QC, data transformation and analysis. LymphoSeq2, an R package for AIRR-Seq data exploration, was used to implement custom analyses. Four samples that yielded fewer than 5000 total TRB sequences were excluded, so that 150 to 200 HIV repertoires were analyzed. Among the approximately 180 retained HIV repertoires, some 60 were collected before ART initiation and around 130 after ART initiation. Each repertoire was downsampled to 5000 TRB nucleotide sequences, and summary statistics were averaged across 100 downsampling iterations. Only TRB sequences with CDR3 regions of at least seven amino acids were retained for analysis. A Shannon entropy-derived clonality score and the Gini coefficient were used to measure diversity. Repertoire networks linked the top 5000 CDR3 amino acid sequences whenever two sequences differed by an edit distance of one. For TRB CDR3 amino acid sequences, GLIPH2 was used to predict antigen specificity groups and MHC restriction. Known CMV, EBV, HIV or tissue antigen associations were flagged by matching CDR3 amino acid sequences against VDJdb and McPAS-TCR. Pre-ART, post-ART and control groups were compared with Wilcoxon signed-rank tests and Holm-Bonferroni correction. Sourced from immuneACCESS, this table was stored by TCRdb with only in-frame sequences that have V and J called. A share of the clones is absent; for the studies checked, an unresolved V gene accounts for under half, and the remainder has no known explanation. That table supplies the V and J calls and clone size; D and trimming were determined from the DNA. This sample gives 9,500 to 11,000 clones in total; approximately 79% of them show up just once. About 19% of the sample is in the top ten clones.

This clone occurred once. It has no known antigen specificity. Base qualities are not provided; no much larger clone lies one nucleotide away. To be included, a participant needed at least one PBMC sample from before ART initiation plus at least two post-ART samples. Treatment was received in the United States of America by all participants with HIV. Before DNA extraction, cryopreserved samples containing roughly 0.85-11 million PBMC were thawed and washed. At the time of the earliest PBMC sample for each participant with HIV, ages ranged from roughly 20 to 54 years. Each participant contributed PBMC samples from 1-4 timepoints before ART initiation and 2-8 timepoints after ART initiation, with a median of 7 samples. Serial HIV viral load, CD4+ T-cell count, ART history and demographic data were obtained for every participant. A Qiagen kit on a QIAcube was used to extract genomic DNA from unsorted PBMC, with samples processed in batches of 12.

V is shortened by 0 bases, J by 3 bases, and the region joining them spans 5 bases. CDR3 length: 13 amino acids, cysteine to phenylalanine. This entry keeps only the CDR3 DNA: 39 bases, framed from base 1. CDR1 MNHEY and CDR2 SVGAGI were looked up in the germline V gene. The V gene is TRBV6-5 and the J gene is TRBJ1-1; the D gene cannot be resolved reliably. Here the sequenced sample was unsorted PBMCs, taken about 7 years after starting antiretroviral therapy. This TCR was sampled from a man aged 45-65 years with HIV. In nucleotides, the sequence is TGTGCCAGCAGTTACTCTCGGTACACTGAAGCTTTCTTT. Its amino acids are CASSYSRYTEAFF.